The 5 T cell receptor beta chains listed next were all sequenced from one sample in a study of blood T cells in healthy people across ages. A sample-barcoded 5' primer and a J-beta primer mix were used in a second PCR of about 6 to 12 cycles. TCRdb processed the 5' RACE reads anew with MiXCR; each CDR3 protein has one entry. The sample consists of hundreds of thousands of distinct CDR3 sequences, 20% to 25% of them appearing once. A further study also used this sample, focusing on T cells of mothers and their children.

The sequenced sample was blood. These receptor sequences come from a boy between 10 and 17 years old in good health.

CDR3 nucleotide sequence: TGCAGTGCTATCCCCTCGCGGGAGGGCCTTTACGAGCAGTACTTC. Protein product: CSAIPSREGLYEQYF. The V and J genes are TRBV20-1 and TRBJ2-7, with 9 bases fitting TRBD2. The ends lost 4 bases at V and 4 bases at J; junction bases unmatched: 11. CDR3 length: 15 amino acids. Germline CDR1 is DFQATT and CDR2 is SNEGSKA (reference sequence).

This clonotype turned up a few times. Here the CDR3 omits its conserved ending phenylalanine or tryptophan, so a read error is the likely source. CDR3 DNA: TGTGCCAGCAGCTTAGAAATAGCGGTTACCTACAATGAGCAGTTCCTC. Its translation is CASSLEIAVTYNEQFL. The chain recombines TRBV7-2 with TRBJ2-1, with a tentative D call TRBD2 (6 bases). CDR3 length: 16 residues. Trimming stripped 1 base from V and 2 bases from J, with 12 bases between. The germline gives CDR1 SGHTA, CDR2 FQGNSA.

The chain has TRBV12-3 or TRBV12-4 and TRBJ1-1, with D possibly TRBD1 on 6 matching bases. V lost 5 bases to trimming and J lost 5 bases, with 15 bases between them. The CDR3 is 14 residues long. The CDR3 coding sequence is TGTGCCAGCAGTCGACAGGCTGGGGAGACTGAAGCTTTCTTT. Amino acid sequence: CASSRQAGETEAFF.

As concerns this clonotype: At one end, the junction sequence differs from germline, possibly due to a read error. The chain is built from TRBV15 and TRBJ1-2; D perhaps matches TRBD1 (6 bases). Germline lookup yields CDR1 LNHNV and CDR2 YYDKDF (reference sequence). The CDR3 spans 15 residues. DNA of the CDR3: TGTGCCACCAGCGCTGTAGGGGGGGCAAACTATGGCTGCACCTTC. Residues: CATSAVGGANYGCTF.

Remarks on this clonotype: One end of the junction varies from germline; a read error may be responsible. In DNA form, the CDR3 reads TGTGCCAGCAGAACTTATGAAAAACTGTTTTTT. Its translation: CASRTYEKLFF. The V and J genes are TRBV25-1 and TRBJ1-4, with D unclear. The CDR3 runs to 11 residues. The germline V gene has CDR1 MGHDK and CDR2 SYGVNS.